The TCR beta chain described here comes from a study of T cell responses to AZD1222 COVID-19 vaccine. On the study more broadly: Recipients boosted at about 4 weeks or about 12 weeks are pooled. Points from the study as a whole: In all cases, repertoires were sampled only after the peak T cell response. Spike-specific TCR depth and breadth grew after two AZD1222 doses. Reports say nearly half of spike-specific TCRs go after unmutated variant regions.

Sequencing was performed with immunoSEQ multiplex PCR; in TCRdb, only in-frame clones are kept and a portion is missing. This table holds nearly 110,000 clones, approximately 87% found once. Trimming stripped 7 bases from V and 4 bases from J, with 10 bases between. The CDR3 length is 12 residues. Germline-derived CDR1 and CDR2 are SGHTA and FQGNSA. With respect to this clone: The antigen remains undetermined.

The rearrangement joins TRBV7-2 to TRBJ2-5; D is undetermined. Sequenced here: peripheral blood, sampled on day 0 of AZD1222 vaccination. The clonotype was recovered from an adult in good health. CDR3 loop: CASTRRGETQYF. CDR3 DNA: TGTGCCAGCACCCGCCGAGGAGAGACCCAGTACTTC.